This T cell receptor (beta chain) was documented in a study of molecular identifiers for immune sequencing clone quantification. Study conclusions and caveats: Sharing of a barcode by identical TCR molecules could cause highly expanded clone sizes to be underestimated.

On this clonotype: Its antigen is not known.

Previously described methods with listed TCR primers produced the bulk TCR libraries. MiXCR, applied by TCRdb to the PCR reads, yields one record per CDR3 protein. This sample carries around 470,000 distinct CDR3 sequences, roughly 23% of them seen once, and the ten largest clones take 0.84%. Libraries of naive CD8 T cells were made from 20,000 to 1,000,000 sorted cells. They used 10%, 30% or 50% RNA. Researchers sorted naive CD8 T cells as cells that were CD8+CD4-CCR7+CD45RA+. The V end lost 0 bases, the J end lost 5 bases, and 5 bases lay between the germline ends. Germline V gene data show CDR1 as MNHEY and CDR2 as SVGAGI. The length of the CDR3 is 13 residues.

The V call is TRBV6-5, the J call TRBJ1-5, with unresolved D. What was sequenced was naive CD8+ T cells from blood, with Jurkat cell RNA spiked in. The subset is: FACS-sorted CD8+CD4-CCR7+CD45RA+ naive T cells. The clonotype was recovered from a human donor in good health. Some libraries in this study had Jurkat cell RNA spiked in. The CDR3 sequence is CASSYSSDQPQHF. The DNA of the CDR3 is TGTGCCAGCAGTTACTCCTCAGATCAGCCCCAGCATTTT.